What follows are 15 T cell receptor beta chains derived from one specimen sequenced in a study of T cells after yellow fever vaccination. TCRdb called the 5' RACE reads again in MiXCR, with one record for every CDR3 protein. This sample yields 450,000 to 550,000 distinct CDR3 sequences, of which roughly 19% are seen a single time; over 11% belongs to the top ten. The sample here was PBMCs, taken 15 days after the yellow fever booster vaccination. The receptors shown here come from a man aged 25-40 years who received the YFV17D yellow fever vaccine.

This clonotype turned up a few times. This chain uses TRBV7-6 with TRBJ2-3; tentatively, D is TRBD1 or TRBD2 (5 bases each). Trimming removed 5 bases from V and 4 bases from J, with 16 bases in between. This CDR3 contains 15 residues. Per germline, CDR1 SGHVS and CDR2 FNYEAQ. The CDR3 region has the DNA TGTGCCAGCAGCCGAGGGGACCGCCAAGCAGATACGCAGTATTTT. Encoded protein: CASSRGDRQADTQYF.

There are a few counts of this clonotype. V usage is TRBV20-1 and J usage is TRBJ2-7; D could derive from TRBD1 or TRBD2 (5 bases each). The V and J ends lost 6 bases and 3 bases respectively, with 12 bases between them. The germline gives CDR1 DFQATT, CDR2 SNEGSKA (reference sequence). CDR3 length: 12 amino acids. The CDR3 loop is CSAEGTLYEQYF. DNA for the CDR3: TGCAGTGCCGAGGGGACCCTCTACGAGCAGTACTTC.

V and J are TRBV12-5 and TRBJ2-1; D is perhaps TRBD2 (6 bases). The V gene's germline CDR1 is LGHNT and CDR2 FRNRAP. CDR3 length equals 14 residues. V lost 4 bases and J 7 bases, leaving 14 bases between the germline ends. Here the CDR3 DNA reads TGTGCTAGTGGTTCGGGACTCACCTTGAATGAGCAGTTCTTC. Translation: CASGSGLTLNEQFF. Full variable domain (rest looked up from reference TRBV12-5 and TRBJ2-1): DARVTQTPRHKVTEMGQEVTMRCQPILGHNTVFWYRQTMMQGLELLAYFRNRAPLDDSGMPKDRFSAEMPDATLATLKIQPSEPRDSAVYFCASGSGLTLNEQFFGPGTRLTVL.

The chain carries TRBV10-3 and TRBJ2-3; D remains unclear. CDR3 length: 13 residues. V was cut by 0 bases and J by 5 bases, with 6 bases left in between. Germline V lookup: CDR1 ENHRY, CDR2 SYGVKD. This CDR3 is CAISESALDTQYF. In nucleotides, the CDR3 is TGTGCCATCAGTGAGTCAGCCTTAGATACGCAGTATTTT.

This clonotype was detected a few times. This chain joins TRBV28 and TRBJ2-1; tentatively, D is TRBD2 (5 bases). The V end lost 3 bases, the J end lost 0 bases, and 9 bases lay between the germline ends. The CDR3 covers 15 residues. CDR1 and CDR2 from the germline V gene are MDHEN and SYDVKM. The CDR3 spells CASSFGGYSYNEQFF. In DNA form, the CDR3 reads TGTGCCAGCAGTTTCGGCGGGTACTCCTACAATGAGCAGTTCTTC. The variable domain in full, with the rest retrieved from reference TRBV28 and TRBJ2-1, is DVKVTQSSRYLVKRTGEKVFLECVQDMDHENMFWYRQDPGLGLRLIYFSYDVKMKEKGDIPEGYSVSREKKERFSLILESASTNQTSMYLCASSFGGYSYNEQFFGPGTRLTVL.

The CDR3, as DNA: TGCGCCAGCAGTCTCCCCCGGGGGGAACTTCCCTCCTACGAGCAGTACTTC. Translated, it gives CASSLPRGELPSYEQYF. The V call is TRBV23-1, the J call TRBJ2-7, with 7 bases identical to TRBD2. TRBV23-1 is an ORF, with its function uncertain. V lost 4 bases, J lost 0 bases, and 12 bases stayed unmatched. There are 17 residues in the CDR3.

The V gene is TRBV7-9, the J gene TRBJ1-1; no definite D call. This CDR3 spans 13 amino acids. Germline values: CDR1 SEHNR, CDR2 FQNEAQ (reference sequence). The V end lost 1 base, the J end lost 2 bases, and 5 bases lay between the germline ends. The CDR3 region is CASSLDQNTEAFF. The CDR3 nucleotides are TGTGCCAGCAGCTTAGATCAAAACACTGAAGCTTTCTTT. The full variable domain, rest sourced from reference TRBV7-9 and TRBJ1-1, is DTGVSQNPRHKITKRGQNVTFRCDPISEHNRLYWYRQTLGQGPEFLTYFQNEAQLEKSRLLSDRFSAERPKGSFSTLEIQRTEQGDSAMYLCASSLDQNTEAFFGQGTRLTVV.

This clonotype showed up just a few times. The J gene is TRBJ2-3, the V gene TRBV7-3, with D possibly matching TRBD2 (5 bases). Germline-derived CDR1 and CDR2 are SGHTA and FQGTGA. This CDR3 spans 16 amino acids. V was pared by 2 bases and J by 6 bases, with 18 bases between. The CDR3 loop is CASSLVPSSRVDTQYF. Here the CDR3 DNA reads TGTGCCAGCAGCTTAGTGCCGTCTAGCCGGGTTGATACGCAGTATTTT.

CDR3 DNA sequence: TGCAGCGTTGAATGGGGCTTGAACACTGAAGCTTTCTTT. Translating it yields CSVEWGLNTEAFF. The chain links TRBV29-1 to TRBJ1-1, with TRBD1 as a possible D gene (5 bases). The germline gives CDR1 SQVTM, CDR2 ANQGSEA. V lost 2 bases and J 0 bases, leaving 7 bases between the germline ends. There are 13 residues in the CDR3.

The V and J genes are TRBV5-1 and TRBJ2-7, with D hard to call. Germline loops: CDR1 SGHRS, CDR2 YFSETQ. V dropped 1 base and J dropped 7 bases, with 18 bases sitting between them. The CDR3 is 15 amino acids. The CDR3 sequence: CASSLREAGLGEQYF. CDR3 DNA: TGCGCCAGCAGCTTGAGAGAGGCAGGCTTGGGGGAGCAGTACTTC.

The chain carries TRBV7-2 and TRBJ2-1, with 7 bases fitting TRBD1. The CDR3 covers 16 residues. The germline gives CDR1 SGHTA, CDR2 FQGNSA. V was pared by 3 bases and J by 2 bases, with 7 bases of the junction left unmatched. Here the CDR3 reads CASSFATGRAYNEQFF. The CDR3 DNA reads as TGTGCCAGCAGCTTTGCGACAGGGCGGGCCTACAATGAGCAGTTCTTC. Combining the CDR3 with reference TRBV7-2 and TRBJ2-1 gives the whole variable domain GAGVSQSPSNKVTEKGKDVELRCDPISGHTALYWYRQSLGQGLEFLIYFQGNSAPDKSGLPSDRFSAERTGGSVSTLTIQRTQQEDSAVYLCASSFATGRAYNEQFFGPGTRLTVL.

This clonotype was recorded at least ten times. This CDR3 reads CAWSFGGGAKGYTF. CDR3 coding DNA: TGTGCCTGGAGTTTTGGAGGGGGGGCCAAAGGCTACACCTTC. The chain is built from TRBV30 and TRBJ1-2, with a weak D call TRBD1 (6 bases). The CDR3 runs 14 residues. The V gene's germline CDR1 is GTSNPN and CDR2 SVGIG (reference sequence). Trimming left V 2 bases short and J 8 bases short, with 18 bases between. The full variable domain, rest sourced from reference TRBV30 and TRBJ1-2, is SQTIHQWPATLVQPVGSPLSLECTVEGTSNPNLYWYRQAAGRGLQLLFYSVGIGQISSEVPQNLSASRPQDRQFILSSKKLLLSDSGFYLCAWSFGGGAKGYTFGSGTRLTVV.

This clonotype has just a few counts. CDR3: CSARVAGRNEQFF. The CDR3 DNA is TGCAGTGCTAGAGTAGCGGGACGCAATGAGCAGTTCTTC. V usage is TRBV20-1 and J usage is TRBJ2-1; 8 bases match TRBD2. CDR1 DFQATT and CDR2 SNEGSKA come from the germline V gene (reference sequence). After removal of 1 base from V and 6 bases from J, the junction contained 2 bases not matched to a gene. CDR3 length: 13 residues.

V gene TRBV20-1 combines with J gene TRBJ2-7, with TRBD1 matching 8 bases. CDR3 size: 15 residues. Germline V gives CDR1 DFQATT, CDR2 SNEGSKA (reference sequence). V gave up 0 bases and J gave up 3 bases; unmatched junction bases: 7. The CDR3 reads CSARDGQGGIYEQYF. CDR3 sequence (DNA): TGCAGTGCTAGAGACGGACAGGGCGGAATCTACGAGCAGTACTTC.

With regard to this clonotype: An end of the junction differs from the germline gene, which may be a read error. This chain connects TRBV7-6 to TRBJ2-1; 14 bases are a match to TRBD2. This CDR3 is 18 amino acids long. Germline CDR1 reads SGHVS; CDR2 reads FNYEAQ. As DNA, the CDR3 is TGTGCCAGCAGCTTAGGAGGGGGGACTAGCGGGAGCTACTATGAGCAGTTCTTC. Translation gives CASSLGGGTSGSYYEQFF.